This T cell receptor (beta chain) derives from a study of cytomegalovirus exposure and HLA in healthy donors (dated by TCRdb to about 2017). Some background on the complete study: An earlier analysis of about 560 of the donors reported 250 to 300 Gb of sequence data and 117 million unique TCR beta sequences obtained from about 200 million T cells. About 300 gigabases of sequencing data and approximately 84 million unique TCR sequences were included in an early release covering around 650 HLA-typed donors. Of the roughly 400 genotyped donors, 65% to 90% were placed in the genetic ancestry cluster associated with self-reported Caucasian donors. The aim of the study was to test whether cataloging public T cell receptors could identify signatures of past pathogen exposure. The study profiled the T cell repertoires of hundreds of subjects by immunosequencing and related them to cytomegalovirus serostatus. In addition to the first cohort of 666 subjects, a separate validation cohort of approximately 110 different subjects was used. High-throughput TCR immunosequencing, statistical association of individual TCRs with disease status, and machine learning were combined to predict cytomegalovirus infection status. In a later analysis, previously published TCR beta repertoires from more than 500 donors were re-analyzed and high-resolution HLA genotyping was added so that TCR occurrence patterns could be studied. In the later analysis, no new phenotypic data were used to find candidate immune exposures; instead, reliance was placed on TCR beta sequences and their occurrence across donors. An earlier analysis of 500 to 650 of the donors applied high-throughput TCR beta sequencing to assess whether each TCR beta V gene segment acted as functional or pseudogenic. Alongside the repertoire data, information on donor age, sex, ethnicity and CMV serostatus was compiled. Genome-wide SNP genotypes for about 55% of the roughly 670 donors were used in a later genetic analysis, which treated that subset as a discovery cohort. Every repertoire in the discovery cohort had been generated on one and the same sequencing platform. Both class I and class II loci were covered by HLA typing, at four-digit resolution. The number of donors typed differed by locus, with roughly 620-630 for A, B, C, DRB1 and DQB1, 522 for DQA1, 606 for DPA1, and around 450 for DPB1. Five DR-DQ haplotypes were treated as single units for association and clustering because of strong linkage in the cohort. Among about 360 genotyped donors of the cohort, an average of around 240,000 unique TCR beta nucleotide sequences were sequenced per donor, roughly 18% of them non-productive. Study-wide conclusions, independent of this receptor: In a later genetic analysis, fewer N-insertions in productive TCRs were reported among donors in an Asian-associated ancestry cluster than the 666-donor mean. Linkage disequilibrium might explain the correlated functional status among segregating V segments, but an unknown experimental factor could not be ruled out. Because the 87-base-pair reads could not distinguish some IMGT-functional V segments, including TRBV6-2 and TRBV6-3, those segments were excluded. In a later analysis, the rate of TCR association differed among HLA loci, with DRB1 alleles having the most associated TCRs and HLA-C alleles having the fewest. A cluster of highly shared sequence variants was judged likely to represent a technical artifact of the sequencing pipeline. A later analysis reported that several top co-occurrence clusters appeared linked to parvovirus B19, influenza, CMV and Epstein-Barr virus. Seventeen rarely observed V segments, including chromosome 9 orphons, were excluded from the earlier analysis of almost 600 of the donors because counts were too low. In the study, about 150 TCR beta chains were listed as associated with cytomegalovirus. The classifier was reported to diagnose cytomegalovirus status with high specificity and sensitivity in both the original and validation cohorts. Across donors, most TCR sequences were observed very rarely, whereas some public TCRs were present in many individuals. In vitro tests confirmed that a few of the cytomegalovirus-associated TCR beta chains recognize cytomegalovirus antigens. In a later analysis, HLA-associated TCR beta chains were found to be more clonally expanded and to have lower generation probabilities than equally common non-associated chains. In a later analysis, most CMV-associated TCR beta chains were found to appear HLA-restricted, with HLA associations seemingly driven largely by CMV exposure. A later analysis associated about 18,000 TCR beta sequences with specific HLA alleles at a false discovery rate of 0.05. Because HLA typing was missing for some donors at each locus, association tests included only the typed subset. Assigning TCR associations to individual alleles was difficult when HLA alleles, especially DR and DQ, strongly co-occurred. V-gene and J-gene trimming of TCR beta chains was associated with a missense DCLRE1C variant in a later genetic analysis, and the association was replicated in an independent cohort. According to the authors, the approach could potentially be generalized to other disease states and immunological phenotypes. In an earlier analysis of under 600 of the donors, most TCR beta V segments were observed in productive rearrangements about 90% or about 30% of the time, broadly matching IMGT annotations. CMV serostatus was the only immune exposure information available for the cohort. Only TCR beta chains were sequenced in this cohort, and the absence of alpha or paired-chain data limited detectable features. A further reported finding was that TCR beta sequences accurately predicted the HLA-A and HLA-B alleles for most subjects in the first cohort. Sequencing depth was assumed to be roughly uniform across donors in the presence/absence analyses, though that assumption may not hold.

In total, more than 500 healthy bone marrow donors made up the cohort. At the time of sampling, every cohort member was nominally healthy, though immune exposures that went unrecorded were likely present. The donor was CMV seronegative and was included in the group of several hundred seronegative cohort members. Each donor provided a peripheral blood sample, and peripheral blood mononuclear cells were used for TCR beta sequencing. The Qiagen DNeasy Blood Extraction Kit was used to extract genomic DNA from the blood cell samples. Including the terminal cysteine and phenylalanine, the CDR3 comprises 16 residues. Only the CDR3 portion is preserved as DNA: 48 bases, with reading frame beginning at the first base. Taken from the germline V gene, the CDR1 and CDR2 loops are SGHVS and FQNEAQ. Ends trimmed: V by 1 base, J by 1 base; bases unmatched to a gene: 4. The library was produced with the immunoSEQ multiplex PCR assay. For the multiplex PCR, a mixture combining 60 forward primers for TCR Vbeta segments and 13 reverse primers for TCR Jbeta segments was used. The CDR3 region of rearranged TCR beta genes was amplified from genomic DNA with a multiplex PCR assay. Amplified TCR beta libraries were sequenced as 87-base-pair reads on the Illumina HiSeq System. In the original analysis: Across the 700 or so repertoires, a later analysis counted approximately 75 million unique TCR beta chains, 9 million to 14 million of which were shared by at least two donors. Raw reads were error-corrected and collapsed into unique sequences by a nearest-neighbor algorithm in which closely related sequences were merged to remove PCR and sequencing errors. V, D and J gene segments were assigned by aligning CDR3 sequences to IMGT reference sequences. For a sequence to be retained, at least a six-nucleotide match to both a V gene segment and a J gene segment was required. Rearrangements were called productive when the CDR3 lacked stop codons and stayed in frame with V and J; all others were non-productive. Following IMGT convention, CDR3 was defined as the stretch from the second conserved V-encoded cysteine up to the conserved J-encoded phenylalanine. The earlier analysis of some 580 of the donors excluded any sequence lacking an unambiguous match to a single V gene segment. An earlier analysis of about 600 of the donors called V segments functional above 56.7% productive rearrangements and segregating when the between-donor standard deviation exceeded 5%. A statistical classification framework was built to diagnose cytomegalovirus status from the catalog of TCR beta chain sequences. A later analysis assigned V and J genes by comparing TCR nucleotide sequences with IMGT/GENE-DB human TR gene sequences. In a later analysis, CDR3 sequences and most-parsimonious VDJ recombination scenarios were assigned using the TCRdist pipeline. A later analysis defined each TCR beta chain by its CDR3 amino acid sequence plus V-gene family, and excluded reads lacking a unique V-gene family. In a later analysis, 450 to 600 highly shared, low-generation-probability nucleotide sequences were removed to address suspected cross-contamination and a sequencing artifact. For each public chain, a later analysis derived a clonal expansion index from normalized ranks of inferred template counts within each repertoire. Generation probabilities in a later analysis came from a VDJ recombination model fitted to out-of-frame rearrangements, and those results were checked against IGoR. A later analysis scored TCR-TCR, TCR-HLA and TCR-CMV co-occurrence with hypergeometric tests, applying a repertoire-size bias correction to TCR pairs. To estimate false discovery rates, a later analysis permuted the HLA or CMV assignments 20 times. In a later analysis, co-occurring TCRs were grouped with DBSCAN, and TCRdist sequence similarity was added when clustering was performed within HLA-allele-positive subsets. For co-occurrence clustering, repertoires with fewer than 30,000 or more than 120,000 public chains were excluded, along with roughly 5 repertoires with anomalous nucleotide sharing. TCRdb stores this immuneACCESS table with in-frame sequences only. Part of the clones is absent; in the studies checked, under half of the shortfall reflects unresolved V genes, and no reason is known for the rest. V and J calls and clone size are copied from that table; D and trimming were computed from the DNA. The sample table records about 110,000 clones; roughly three quarters of these occur just once. Roughly 2% of the sample is in the top ten clones.

Concerning this clone: The specificity of this receptor is unknown. Base quality data are lacking; no much larger clone is found one base away.

In this chain, TRBV7-8 is recombined with TRBJ2-3; TRBD2 aligns with 8 central bases. This TCR was sampled from a man younger than 35 in good health and CMV-seronegative. Material: PBMCs. The bases read TGTGCCAGCAGCTTAGGTACAGCGGGGGGCACAGATACGCAGTATTTT. This yields the protein CASSLGTAGGTDTQYF.